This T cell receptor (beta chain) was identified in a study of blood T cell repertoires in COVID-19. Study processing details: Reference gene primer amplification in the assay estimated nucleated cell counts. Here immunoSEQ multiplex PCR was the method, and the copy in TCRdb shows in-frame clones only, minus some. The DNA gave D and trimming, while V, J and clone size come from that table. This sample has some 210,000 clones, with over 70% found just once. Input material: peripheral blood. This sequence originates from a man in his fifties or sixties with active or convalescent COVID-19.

The CDR3 is CASSSTSGLEQFF. CDR3 DNA: TGCGCCAGCAGCTCTACTAGCGGTCTTGAGCAGTTCTTC. The chain uses TRBV5-1 and TRBJ2-1; 8 bases are a match to TRBD2. Unmatched junction bases numbered 5, after V lost 3 bases and J lost 9 bases. The CDR3 totals 13 residues. Germline V lookup: CDR1 SGHRS, CDR2 YFSETQ.